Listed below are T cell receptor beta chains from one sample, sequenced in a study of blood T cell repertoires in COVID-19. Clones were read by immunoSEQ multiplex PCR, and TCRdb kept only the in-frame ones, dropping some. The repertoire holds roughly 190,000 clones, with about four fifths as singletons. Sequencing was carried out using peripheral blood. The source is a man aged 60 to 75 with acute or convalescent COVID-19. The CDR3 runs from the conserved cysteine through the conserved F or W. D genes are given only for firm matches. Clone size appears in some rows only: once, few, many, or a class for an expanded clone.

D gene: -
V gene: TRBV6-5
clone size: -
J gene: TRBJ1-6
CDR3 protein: CASISGESYNSPLHF
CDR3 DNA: TGTGCCAGCATATCGGGGGAATCCTATAATTCACCCCTCCACTTT

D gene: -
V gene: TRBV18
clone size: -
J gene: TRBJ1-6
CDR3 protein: CASSPGHTSPLHF
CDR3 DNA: TGTGCCAGCTCACCGGGACACACTTCACCCCTCCACTTT

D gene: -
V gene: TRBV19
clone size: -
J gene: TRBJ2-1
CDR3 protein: CASKGNYGGREQFF
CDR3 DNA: TGTGCCAGTAAGGGCAACTACGGAGGTAGGGAGCAGTTCTTC

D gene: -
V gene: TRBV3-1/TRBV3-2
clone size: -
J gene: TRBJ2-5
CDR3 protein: CASSHPGSGETQYF
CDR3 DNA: TGTGCCAGCAGCCATCCGGGTTCTGGGGAGACCCAGTACTTC

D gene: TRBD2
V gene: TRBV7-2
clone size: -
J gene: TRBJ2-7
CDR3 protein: CASSFQLAGGQEQYF
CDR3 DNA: TGTGCCAGCAGCTTCCAACTAGCGGGAGGTCAAGAGCAGTACTTC

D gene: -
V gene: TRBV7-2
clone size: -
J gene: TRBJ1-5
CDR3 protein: CASSFQSNQPQHF
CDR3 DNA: TGTGCCAGCAGCTTCCAGAGCAATCAGCCCCAGCATTTT

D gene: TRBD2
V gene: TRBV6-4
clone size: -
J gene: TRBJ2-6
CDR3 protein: CACSDSNPGTEGLAGDGANVLTF
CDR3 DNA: TGTGCCTGCAGTGACTCGAACCCCGGGACAGAAGGACTAGCGGGGGATGGGGCCAACGTCCTGACTTTC

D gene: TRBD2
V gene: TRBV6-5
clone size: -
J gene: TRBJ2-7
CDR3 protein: CASSYRGGSYEQYF
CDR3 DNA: TGTGCCAGCAGTTACCGGGGGGGCTCCTACGAGCAGTACTTC

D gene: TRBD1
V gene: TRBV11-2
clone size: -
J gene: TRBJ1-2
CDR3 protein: CASSLDRGNGYTF
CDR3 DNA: TGTGCCAGCAGCTTGGACAGGGGAAATGGCTACACCTTC

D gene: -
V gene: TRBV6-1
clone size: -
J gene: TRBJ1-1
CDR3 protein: CASSEIGGLEAFF
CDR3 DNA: TGTGCCAGCAGTGAAATAGGCGGATTAGAAGCTTTCTTT

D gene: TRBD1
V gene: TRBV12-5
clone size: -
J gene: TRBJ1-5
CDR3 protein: CASGLVLRQGNQPQHF
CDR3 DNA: TGTGCTAGTGGTTTGGTACTGAGACAGGGTAATCAGCCCCAGCATTTT

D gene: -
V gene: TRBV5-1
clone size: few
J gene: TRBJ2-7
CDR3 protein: CASSLLGTSNYEQYF
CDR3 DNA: TGCGCCAGCAGCTTGCTGGGGACATCGAACTACGAGCAGTACTTC

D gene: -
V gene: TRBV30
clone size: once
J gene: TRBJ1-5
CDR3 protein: CAWSGHGNQPQHF
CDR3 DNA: TGTGCCTGGAGCGGACACGGCAATCAGCCCCAGCATTTT

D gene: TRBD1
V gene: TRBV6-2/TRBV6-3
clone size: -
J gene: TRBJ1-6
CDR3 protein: CASSYSGTGGRSSYNSPLHF
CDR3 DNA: TGTGCCAGCAGTTACAGCGGGACAGGGGGCCGTAGCTCCTATAATTCACCCCTCCACTTT

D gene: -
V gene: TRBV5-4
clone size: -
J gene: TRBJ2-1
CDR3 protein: CASSLWLVNSYNEQFF
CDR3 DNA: TGTGCCAGCAGCTTGTGGCTAGTGAACTCCTACAATGAGCAGTTCTTC

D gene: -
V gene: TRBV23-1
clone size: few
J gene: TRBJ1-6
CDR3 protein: CASSQSRDTNNSPLHF
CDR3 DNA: TGCGCCAGCAGTCAATCACGGGACACAAATAATTCACCCCTCCACTTT

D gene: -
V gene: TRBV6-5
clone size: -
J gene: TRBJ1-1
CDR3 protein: CASKARSGQNTEAFF
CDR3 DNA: TGTGCCAGCAAGGCGAGATCAGGACAGAACACTGAAGCTTTCTTT

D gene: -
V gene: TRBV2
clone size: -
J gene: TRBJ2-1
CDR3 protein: CASAGGPDNEQFF
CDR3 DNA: TGTGCCAGCGCCGGGGGGCCTGACAATGAGCAGTTCTTC

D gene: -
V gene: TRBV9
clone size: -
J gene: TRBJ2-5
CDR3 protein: CASSSTGFQETQYF
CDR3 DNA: TGTGCCAGCAGCTCGACGGGTTTTCAAGAGACCCAGTACTTC

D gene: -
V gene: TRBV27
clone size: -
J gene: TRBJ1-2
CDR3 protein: CASSLSSGGEAYF
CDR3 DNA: TGTGCCAGCAGTTTATCTAGCGGGGGCGAGGCATACTTC

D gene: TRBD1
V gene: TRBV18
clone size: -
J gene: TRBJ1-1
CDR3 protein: CASSAQGQDEAFF
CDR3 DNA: TGTGCCAGCTCCGCACAGGGGCAGGATGAAGCTTTCTTT

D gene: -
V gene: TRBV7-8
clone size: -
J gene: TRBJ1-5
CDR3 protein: CASSLRSAASGGQPQHF
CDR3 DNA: TGTGCCAGCAGCTTAAGGTCGGCGGCGTCCGGGGGTCAGCCCCAGCATTTT

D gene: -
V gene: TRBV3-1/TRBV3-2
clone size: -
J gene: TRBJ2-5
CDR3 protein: CASSQVGAGETQYF
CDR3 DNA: TGTGCCAGCAGCCAAGTAGGGGCCGGAGAGACCCAGTACTTC

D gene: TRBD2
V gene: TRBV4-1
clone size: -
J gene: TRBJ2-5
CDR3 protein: CASSRTSSGTQETQYF
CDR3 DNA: TGCGCCAGCAGCCGGACTAGCTCGGGGACTCAAGAGACCCAGTACTTC

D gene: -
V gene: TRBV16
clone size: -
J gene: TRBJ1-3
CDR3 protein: CASSPRGGLSGNTIYF
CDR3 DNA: TGTGCCAGCAGCCCACGAGGGGGTCTCTCTGGAAACACCATATATTTT

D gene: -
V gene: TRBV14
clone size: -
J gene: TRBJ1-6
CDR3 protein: CASSQVNSPLHF
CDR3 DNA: TGTGCCAGCAGCCAAGTAAATTCACCCCTCCACTTT

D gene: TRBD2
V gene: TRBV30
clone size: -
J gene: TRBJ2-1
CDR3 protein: CAWGGLAIGSSYNEQFF
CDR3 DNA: TGTGCCTGGGGGGGACTAGCCATAGGGAGCTCCTACAATGAGCAGTTCTTC

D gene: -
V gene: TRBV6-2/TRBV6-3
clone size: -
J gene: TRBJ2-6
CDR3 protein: CASSYGGSGANVLTF
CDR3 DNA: TGTGCCAGCAGTTACGGAGGCTCTGGGGCCAACGTCCTGACTTTC

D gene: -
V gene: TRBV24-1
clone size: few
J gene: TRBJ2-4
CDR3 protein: CATSDLTGSVAKNIQYF
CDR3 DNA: TGTGCCACCAGTGATTTGACAGGGTCGGTAGCCAAAAACATTCAGTACTTC

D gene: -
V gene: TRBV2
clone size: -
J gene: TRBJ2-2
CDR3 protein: CASTRGSNTGELFF
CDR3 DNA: TGTGCCAGCACCAGGGGTTCGAATACCGGGGAGCTGTTTTTT

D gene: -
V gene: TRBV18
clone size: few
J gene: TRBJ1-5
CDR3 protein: CASSQESWGGVNQPQHF
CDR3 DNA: TGTGCCAGCTCACAAGAGTCATGGGGCGGAGTCAATCAGCCCCAGCATTTT

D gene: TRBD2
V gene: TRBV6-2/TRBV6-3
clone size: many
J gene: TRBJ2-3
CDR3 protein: CASSLAGASTDTQYF
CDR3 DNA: TGTGCCAGCAGTTTAGCGGGGGCAAGCACAGATACGCAGTATTTT

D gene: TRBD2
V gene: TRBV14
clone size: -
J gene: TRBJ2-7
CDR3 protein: CASNSQAGGEFEQYF
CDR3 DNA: TGTGCCAGCAATTCCCAAGCGGGAGGCGAATTCGAGCAGTACTTC

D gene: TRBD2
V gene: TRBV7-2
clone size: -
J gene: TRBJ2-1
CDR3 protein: CASSRGGGGASNEQFF
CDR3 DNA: TGTGCCAGCAGTCGCGGTGGCGGGGGGGCATCCAATGAGCAGTTCTTC

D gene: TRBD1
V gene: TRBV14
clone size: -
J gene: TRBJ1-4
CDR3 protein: CASSQERGRVFF
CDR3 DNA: TGTGCCAGCAGCCAAGAGAGGGGGCGGGTGTTTTTT

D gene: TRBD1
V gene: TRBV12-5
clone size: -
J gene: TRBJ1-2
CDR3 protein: CASGLVPPRDRDNGYTF
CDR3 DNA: TGTGCTAGTGGTTTGGTGCCTCCCCGGGACAGGGACAATGGCTACACCTTC

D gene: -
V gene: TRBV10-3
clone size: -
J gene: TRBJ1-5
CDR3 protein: CAISDTSDSNQPQHF
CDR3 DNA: TGTGCCATCAGTGATACGAGCGACAGCAATCAGCCCCAGCATTTT

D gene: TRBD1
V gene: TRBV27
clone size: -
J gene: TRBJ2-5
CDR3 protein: CASSSRQGQETQYF
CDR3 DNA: TGTGCCAGCAGTTCTCGACAGGGGCAAGAGACCCAGTACTTC

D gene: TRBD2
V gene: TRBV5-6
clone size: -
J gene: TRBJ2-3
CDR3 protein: CASSRPVGTSGSLRDTQYF
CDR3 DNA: TGTGCCAGCAGCCGTCCGGTTGGGACTAGCGGGAGTCTGAGAGATACGCAGTATTTT

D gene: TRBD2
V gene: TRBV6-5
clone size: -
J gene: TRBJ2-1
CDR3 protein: CASSRSGGRYNEQFF
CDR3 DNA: TGTGCCAGCAGTCGGTCGGGCGGGAGGTACAATGAGCAGTTCTTC

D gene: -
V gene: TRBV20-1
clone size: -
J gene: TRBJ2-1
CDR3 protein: CSAPIYNEQFF
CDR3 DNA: TGCAGTGCTCCTATCTACAATGAGCAGTTCTTC

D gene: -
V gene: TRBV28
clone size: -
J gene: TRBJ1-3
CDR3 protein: CASSYGGFSGNTIYF
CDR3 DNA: TGTGCCAGCAGTTACGGGGGGTTCTCTGGAAACACCATATATTTT

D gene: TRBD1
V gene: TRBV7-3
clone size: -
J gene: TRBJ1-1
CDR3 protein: CASSLRRTGDTEAFF
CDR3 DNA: TGTGCCAGCAGCTTAAGGAGGACAGGGGATACTGAAGCTTTCTTT

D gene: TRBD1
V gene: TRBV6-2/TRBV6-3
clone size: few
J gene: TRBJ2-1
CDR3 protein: CASSPGTGVRNEQFF
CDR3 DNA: TGTGCCAGCAGCCCTGGGACAGGGGTACGCAATGAGCAGTTCTTC

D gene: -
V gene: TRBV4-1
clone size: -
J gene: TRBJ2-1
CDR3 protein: CASSQAPGLNNEQFF
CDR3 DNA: TGCGCCAGCAGCCAAGCCCCGGGGTTGAACAATGAGCAGTTCTTC

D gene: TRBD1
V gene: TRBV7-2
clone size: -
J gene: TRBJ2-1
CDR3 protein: CASSLTPGQESSYNEQFF
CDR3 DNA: TGTGCCAGCAGCTTAACGCCGGGACAGGAGAGCTCCTACAATGAGCAGTTCTTC